This is a list of T cell receptor beta chains from one sample in a study of shared clonotypes between healthy human individuals. Data came from immunoSEQ multiplex PCR; TCRdb stores just in-frame clones and leaves some out. The data contain about 2.1 million clones, just over 90% of them singletons. The sample was naive CD8+ T cells from PBMCs. These receptor sequences come from a man aged 18 to 30 in good health. Some clones in this sample may be carry-over from other donors' samples. CDR3s include the opening cysteine and the closing phenylalanine or tryptophan. The D gene is left open where the match is weak.

J gene: TRBJ2-7; D gene: TRBD1; V gene: TRBV29-1; CDR3 protein: CSVGGTGGHEQYF; CDR3 DNA: TGCAGCGTTGGAGGGACAGGGGGCCACGAGCAGTACTTC
J gene: TRBJ1-2; D gene: .; V gene: TRBV15; CDR3 protein: CATSHLTRSPSDGYTF; CDR3 DNA: TGTGCCACCAGCCACCTAACAAGATCCCCCTCCGATGGCTACACCTTC
J gene: TRBJ2-2; D gene: .; V gene: TRBV10-3; CDR3 protein: CAISGPTGNQIAGELFF; CDR3 DNA: TGTGCCATCAGTGGGCCTACAGGCAATCAGATCGCCGGGGAGCTGTTTTTT
J gene: TRBJ1-2; D gene: TRBD1; V gene: TRBV4-1; CDR3 protein: CASSQPGQGDYGYTF; CDR3 DNA: TGCGCCAGCAGCCAACCGGGACAGGGAGACTATGGCTACACCTTC
J gene: TRBJ2-5; D gene: TRBD1; V gene: TRBV7-9; CDR3 protein: CASSAVGTEPPESYF; CDR3 DNA: TGTGCCAGCAGCGCCGTCGGGACAGAACCTCCGGAATCGTACTTC
J gene: TRBJ1-5; D gene: TRBD1; V gene: TRBV30; CDR3 protein: CAWSVGQGGQPQHF; CDR3 DNA: TGTGCCTGGAGTGTCGGACAGGGAGGCCAGCCCCAGCATTTT
J gene: TRBJ1-2; D gene: TRBD1; V gene: TRBV27; CDR3 protein: CASSMGQGYYGYTF; CDR3 DNA: TGTGCCAGCAGTATGGGACAGGGTTACTATGGCTACACCTTC
J gene: TRBJ2-7; D gene: TRBD2; V gene: TRBV9; CDR3 protein: CASSWGEGPYEQYF; CDR3 DNA: TGTGCCAGCAGCTGGGGGGAGGGCCCCTACGAGCAGTACTTC
J gene: TRBJ1-2; D gene: .; V gene: TRBV6-5; CDR3 protein: CASSYSRTEYYGYTF; CDR3 DNA: TGTGCCAGCAGTTACTCTCGGACAGAATACTATGGCTACACCTTC
J gene: TRBJ2-1; D gene: .; V gene: TRBV7-2; CDR3 protein: CASSLSSNSYNEQFF; CDR3 DNA: TGTGCCAGCAGCTTATCGTCGAACTCCTACAATGAGCAGTTCTTC
J gene: TRBJ1-2; D gene: .; V gene: TRBV30; CDR3 protein: CAWSVPGNYGYTF; CDR3 DNA: TGTGCCTGGAGTGTACCGGGTAACTATGGCTACACCTTC
J gene: TRBJ2-1; D gene: TRBD2; V gene: TRBV18; CDR3 protein: CASSPFASGGSDEQFF; CDR3 DNA: TGTGCCAGCTCACCCTTTGCTAGCGGGGGTTCGGATGAGCAGTTCTTC
J gene: TRBJ2-7; D gene: TRBD2; V gene: TRBV19; CDR3 protein: CASSIRGLDYEQYF; CDR3 DNA: TGTGCCAGTAGTATACGGGGACTAGACTACGAGCAGTACTTC
J gene: TRBJ1-1; D gene: .; V gene: TRBV19; CDR3 protein: CASSIAPQDLNTEAFF; CDR3 DNA: TGTGCCAGTAGTATAGCACCACAGGACCTAAACACTGAAGCTTTCTTT
J gene: TRBJ2-1; D gene: .; V gene: TRBV28; CDR3 protein: CASSLVTGWNEQFF; CDR3 DNA: TGTGCCAGCAGTTTGGTGACGGGCTGGAATGAGCAGTTCTTC
J gene: TRBJ2-7; D gene: .; V gene: TRBV18; CDR3 protein: CASSPRSFGQPYEQYF; CDR3 DNA: TGTGCCAGCTCACCACGGTCTTTTGGGCAGCCCTACGAGCAGTACTTC
J gene: TRBJ2-7; D gene: .; V gene: TRBV28; CDR3 protein: CASSFIGLGYEQYF; CDR3 DNA: TGTGCCAGCAGTTTTATTGGGTTGGGCTACGAGCAGTACTTC